Each of the 19 T cell receptor beta chains below was sequenced from the same sample in a study of circulating CD8 cells and anti-PD-1 response in melanoma. Four subsets defined by PD-1 and/or TIGIT were sorted from live CD3+CD8+TCRalphabeta+ cells. The QIAseq Immune Repertoire TCR panel built the libraries from approximately 15 ng of total RNA. TCRdb passed the reads through MiXCR, listing each CDR3 protein once. The table lists around 1,200 distinct CDR3 sequences, approximately 9% of them singletons. The sample here was CD8+ T cells from PBMCs, taken at baseline or after one month of anti-PD-1 therapy (not recorded which). Source of these receptors: a human donor with melanoma.

In its sample, this clonotype is medium-sized (0.01 to 0.1%). The gene calls are TRBV27 and TRBJ1-1, with D possibly matching TRBD1 (6 bases). V shed 4 bases and J shed 3 bases, with 15 bases lying between them. CDR1 is MNHEY, CDR2 SMNVEV, per germline (reference sequence). The CDR3 has 15 amino acids. The CDR3 coding sequence is TGTGCCAGCAGTTCACAGTTAGGGGGGTACACTGAAGCTTTCTTT. This sequence encodes CASSSQLGGYTEAFF.

Sample share makes this clonotype large (0.1 to 1%). The chain joins TRBV14 to TRBJ2-1, with 8 bases aligning to TRBD2. The CDR3 extends over 16 amino acids. The V gene's germline CDR1 is SGHDN and CDR2 FVKESK. The trim removed 4 bases at V and 4 bases at J, leaving 9 bases unmatched. The CDR3 bases are TGTGCCAGCAGCCTGGGACTAGGCCCGATGTACAATGAGCAGTTCTTC. This gives the protein CASSLGLGPMYNEQFF.

This clonotype was seen a few times. This rearrangement joins TRBV5-4 to TRBJ2-3, with D possibly TRBD2 on 5 matching bases. The V end lost 0 bases, the J end lost 0 bases, and 8 bases lay between the germline ends. The CDR3 covers 15 residues. Per the germline V gene, CDR1 is SGHNT and CDR2 is YYREEE (reference sequence). The DNA for the CDR3 is TGTGCCAGCAGCTTGGTCGGGGTTAGCACAGATACGCAGTATTTT. The encoded protein is CASSLVGVSTDTQYF.

This clonotype rates as medium-sized. J is TRBJ1-4 and V is TRBV7-2, with a tentative D call TRBD1 (5 bases). Per the germline V gene, CDR1 is SGHTA and CDR2 is FQGNSA. The CDR3 runs 20 residues. Trimming removed 4 bases from V and 0 bases from J, with 24 bases in between. This CDR3 is CASSWGRKASGYSTNEKLFF. CDR3 in DNA: TGTGCCAGCAGCTGGGGCAGGAAGGCCTCGGGGTACTCAACTAATGAAAAACTGTTTTTT.

This clonotype rates as medium-sized. The chain combines TRBV14 with TRBJ2-1; 8 nucleotides line up with TRBD2. From germline, CDR1 is SGHDN and CDR2 FVKESK. V was clipped by 1 base and J by 8 bases; unmatched bases: 7. This CDR3 has 15 residues. The CDR3 DNA reads as TGTGCCAGCAGCCAAGCACTAGCGGCCCCCCATGAGCAGTTCTTC. Residues: CASSQALAAPHEQFF.

Regarding this clonotype: Likely a read error: the CDR3 ends without its conserved phenylalanine or tryptophan. The chain joins TRBV19 to TRBJ2-1; 7 bases are a match to TRBD1. The CDR3 is 16 amino acids. The germline V gene has CDR1 LNHDA and CDR2 SQIVND (reference sequence). The CDR3 region has the DNA TGTGCCAGTAGTAGGTACAGGGGATCCTCCTACGATGAGCAGTTCGTC. Translated: CASSRYRGSSYDEQFV.

By sample fraction, this clonotype is medium-sized. V and J are TRBV7-2 and TRBJ2-7; tentatively, D is TRBD2 (6 bases). V lost 1 base, J lost 0 bases, and 7 bases lay in between. CDR1 and CDR2 from the germline V gene are SGHTA and FQGNSA. The CDR3 is made up of 14 amino acids. The CDR3 DNA reads TGTGCCAGCAGCTTAGGAGCGGGCTCCTACGAGCAGTACTTC. Its translation is CASSLGAGSYEQYF.

This clonotype has only a few counts. The chain joins TRBV28 to TRBJ2-7, with 11 bases aligning to TRBD2. Germline assignment: CDR1 MDHEN and CDR2 SYDVKM. V shed 3 bases and J 4 bases; nucleotides not matched to a gene: 2. The CDR3 totals 14 residues. The CDR3: CASSLGLAVYEQYF. CDR3 nucleotides: TGTGCCAGCAGTTTGGGACTAGCGGTTTACGAGCAGTACTTC.

Concerning this clonotype: One junction end disagrees with the germline gene, perhaps due to a read error. The rearrangement links TRBV19 to TRBJ2-3; D remains unclear. This CDR3 spans 13 amino acids. Germline V gene lookup returns CDR1 LNHDA and CDR2 SQIVND (reference sequence). The CDR3 DNA reads TGTGCCAGTAGTATTTGGGGATCGGATACGCAGGATTTT. Translating it yields CASSIWGSDTQDF.

This clonotype is deemed medium-sized (0.01 to 0.1%). The chain uses TRBV7-3 and TRBJ2-5; the match to TRBD1 covers 7 bases. The CDR3 has 15 residues. Germline CDR1 SGHTA, CDR2 FQGTGA. Trimming removed 3 bases from V and 3 bases from J; junction bases left unmatched: 7. The CDR3 DNA follows: TGTGCCAGCAGCTTTATGAGGGGGCAAAAAGAGACCCAGTACTTC. Protein product: CASSFMRGQKETQYF.

This clonotype counts as medium-sized. V is TRBV7-2 and J is TRBJ2-5; 10 bases align to TRBD2. With 1 base clipped from V and 0 bases from J, the junction kept 5 bases outside the gene matches. Germline CDR1 and CDR2: SGHTA and FQGNSA. The CDR3 extends over 17 amino acids. The DNA for the CDR3 is TGTGCCAGCAGCTTAGGGCTAGCGGGGGCGGACCAAGAGACCCAGTACTTC. This translates into CASSLGLAGADQETQYF.

By share, this clonotype counts as large (0.1 to 1%). The chain recombines TRBV2 with TRBJ1-6, with D unresolved. With 2 bases removed from V and 14 bases from J, the gap between germline ends came to 7 bases. CDR1 is SNHLY, CDR2 FYNNEI, per germline. The CDR3 sequence is 11 residues long. CDR3 sequence reads: CASSESQSLHF. The CDR3 nucleotides read TGTGCCAGCAGTGAATCCCAGTCCCTCCACTTT.

The chain has TRBV19 and TRBJ2-1, with a possible D match to TRBD2 (6 bases). The CDR3 runs to 13 residues. Trimming removed 8 bases from V and 2 bases from J, with 10 bases in between. Germline V CDR1 and CDR2: LNHDA, SQIVND (reference sequence). This CDR3 is CASRDSAYNEQFF. Here the CDR3 DNA reads TGTGCCAGTCGGGACTCGGCCTACAATGAGCAGTTCTTC.

In its sample, this clonotype ranks as medium-sized. CDR3 nucleotide sequence: TGTGCCAGCAGCTTAACAAGCGGGGGCTTCTACGAGCAGTACTTC. Translation gives CASSLTSGGFYEQYF. The chain is built from TRBV7-2 and TRBJ2-7; 8 nucleotides match TRBD2. Germline V gene data show CDR1 as SGHTA and CDR2 as FQGNSA. This CDR3 spans 15 amino acids. V shed 2 bases and J 3 bases; nucleotides not matched to a gene: 6.

By sample fraction, this clonotype is medium-sized. This chain joins TRBV12-3 or TRBV12-4 and TRBJ2-3, with 12 positions matching TRBD2. The CDR3 is 17 residues long. V lost 5 bases and J lost 4; bases outside the gene matches: 10. CDR3: CASSLPSGGAGADTQYF. In DNA, the CDR3 is TGTGCCAGCAGTCTCCCTAGCGGGGGGGCAGGAGCAGATACGCAGTATTTT.

This clonotype was recorded a few times. This sequence joins TRBV30 and TRBJ2-1, with no clear D. V lost 5 bases and J lost 7, with 15 bases in between. The germline gives CDR1 GTSNPN, CDR2 SVGIG (reference sequence). The CDR3 length is 13 residues. CDR3 bases: TGTGCCTGGGCCCCCGTTATGGGTAATGAGCAGTTCTTC. Protein sequence: CAWAPVMGNEQFF.

In its sample, this clonotype is medium-sized. The chain combines TRBV29-1 with TRBJ2-2, with a possible D match to TRBD1 (6 bases). The germline V gene has CDR1 SQVTM and CDR2 ANQGSEA. CDR3 length: 11 amino acids. Trimming took off 5 bases at V and 7 bases at J, with 8 bases between the two ends. CDR3 sequence reads: CSVTGFGELFF. CDR3 sequence (DNA): TGCAGCGTTACAGGGTTCGGGGAGCTGTTTTTT.

This clonotype ranks as medium-sized. The V call is TRBV7-2, the J call TRBJ2-7; no definite D call. Germline CDR1 is SGHTA and CDR2 is FQGNSA. This CDR3 region has 13 residues. The germline V and J ends were trimmed by 2 bases and 0 bases, with 5 bases remaining between them. The CDR3 nucleotides are TGTGCCAGCAGCTTACAGTCCTCCTACGAGCAGTACTTC. Amino acids: CASSLQSSYEQYF.

V is TRBV14 and J is TRBJ1-1; D uncertain. This CDR3 spans 16 amino acids. Deletions cut 0 bases from V and 0 bases from J, with 11 bases between. Germline CDR1 and CDR2: SGHDN and FVKESK. The CDR3 sequence is CASSQEGPGMNTEAFF. DNA of the CDR3: TGTGCCAGCAGCCAAGAAGGTCCAGGAATGAACACTGAAGCTTTCTTT.